These 14 T cell receptor beta chains share one sample of origin, sequenced in a study of blood T cell repertoires in COVID-19. Sequencing used immunoSEQ multiplex PCR; TCRdb keeps in-frame clones, though not all of them. The table records approximately 300,000 clones, 88% of them present only once. Material for sequencing was peripheral blood. These receptors were taken from a woman between 25 and 40 years old with COVID-19, enrolled during active disease.

The chain has TRBV18 and TRBJ2-7, with 8 bases lining up with TRBD2. With V trimmed by 1 base and J by 2 bases, 4 bases remained unmatched. Germline lookup yields CDR1 KGHSH and CDR2 LQKENI. The CDR3 has 15 amino acids. The CDR3 spells CASSPRSGSPYEQYF. The CDR3 nucleotides are TGTGCCAGCTCACCACGGAGCGGGAGCCCCTACGAGCAGTACTTC.

CDR3 coding DNA: TGTGCCAGCAGTGTAGAGCGGGGTAGCAATCAGCCCCAGCATTTT. Its translation: CASSVERGSNQPQHF. J is TRBJ1-5 and V is TRBV2; unclear D gene. V lost 4 bases and J 0 bases, leaving 10 bases between the germline ends. Germline CDR1 and CDR2: SNHLY and FYNNEI. CDR3 length: 15 residues.

The V call is TRBV6-6, the J call TRBJ1-4; D might be TRBD1 (6 bases). The CDR3 spans 15 residues. Germline V gives CDR1 MNHNY, CDR2 SVGAGI (reference sequence). With 2 bases removed from V and 5 bases from J, the gap between germline ends came to 12 bases. The CDR3 DNA reads TGTGCCAGCAGTTACGGGCAGGGGTGGAATGAAAAACTGTTTTTT. This encodes CASSYGQGWNEKLFF.

With regard to this clone: It is unclear where the CDR3 begins or ends on the DNA, so no DNA is shown, and the CDR3 is as TCRdb lists it. The V and J genes are TRBV5-5 and TRBJ1-1; TRBD1 is taken as the D call from the table, unchecked against the DNA. The CDR3 spans 16 amino acids, including both terminal residues. From germline, CDR1 is SGHKS and CDR2 YYEKEE (reference sequence). The CDR3 is CASSFGQGNMNTEAFF.

This sequence joins TRBV28 and TRBJ2-3; the match to TRBD2 covers 9 bases. CDR3 size: 17 residues. V lost 5 bases and J lost 4; bases outside the gene matches: 13. Germline CDR1 and CDR2: MDHEN and SYDVKM. CDR3 DNA sequence: TGTGCCAGCAGTGGAGATAGCGGGAGATATGGAGCAGATACGCAGTATTTT. Translation gives CASSGDSGRYGADTQYF.

This sequence joins TRBV4-1 and TRBJ2-5; the D gene is possibly TRBD2 (5 bases). V dropped 0 bases and J dropped 7 bases, with 21 bases sitting between them. CDR1 and CDR2 from the germline V gene are MGHRA and YSYEKL. This CDR3 spans 17 amino acids. In DNA form, the CDR3 reads TGCGCCAGCAGCCAAGAGGGGAGCAGCCGGGTCGGAGGGACCCAGTACTTC. Translation: CASSQEGSSRVGGTQYF.

DNA of the CDR3: TGTGCCAGCAGCTCGGGACAGGGTAGAGAGACCCAGTACTTC. As protein: CASSSGQGRETQYF. The chain joins TRBV5-4 to TRBJ2-5, with TRBD1 identical over 9 bases. The CDR3 extends over 14 amino acids. Trimming removed 3 bases from V and 4 bases from J; junction bases left unmatched: 4. Germline CDR1 reads SGHNT; CDR2 reads YYREEE (reference sequence).

The gene calls are TRBV2 and TRBJ1-1; 7 positions agree with TRBD1. From germline, CDR1 is SNHLY and CDR2 FYNNEI. This CDR3 comprises 14 residues. Unmatched junction bases numbered 7, after V lost 4 bases and J lost 5 bases. The CDR3 loop reads CASSGTGVMTEAFF. In DNA form, the CDR3 reads TGTGCCAGCAGTGGCACAGGGGTGATGACTGAAGCTTTCTTT.

The J gene is TRBJ2-7, the V gene TRBV4-1, with 10 nucleotides matching TRBD2. The CDR3 spans 16 residues. Germline V gene lookup returns CDR1 MGHRA and CDR2 YSYEKL. V trimming: 4 bases; J trimming: 4 bases; junction bases outside the gene matches: 10. CDR3 sequence: CASSPLRTSGKYEQYF. The CDR3 bases are TGCGCCAGCAGCCCTCTGCGGACTAGCGGAAAATACGAGCAGTACTTC.

DNA for the CDR3: TGTGCCAGCAGTGAACAGGGAAACTATGGCTACACCTTC. This codes for CASSEQGNYGYTF. This chain connects TRBV6-1 to TRBJ1-2; D perhaps matches TRBD1 (5 bases). CDR1 and CDR2 (germline): MNHNS, SASEGT. V lost 2 bases, J lost 2 bases, and 6 bases lay in between. This CDR3 has 13 residues.

In its sample, this clone was seen a few times. V and J are TRBV4-2 and TRBJ2-1, with D unclear. The germline CDR1 and CDR2 sequences are LGHNA and YNFKEQ. Trimming cost V 0 bases and J 9 bases, with 6 bases left between them. The CDR3 contains 12 residues. The CDR3: CASSQDFSEQFF. The CDR3 bases are TGTGCCAGCAGCCAAGATTTTAGTGAGCAGTTCTTC.

This clone was seen just once. The chain carries TRBV24-1 and TRBJ1-1; D remains unclear. The CDR3 spans 11 residues. V lost 6 bases, J lost 5 bases, and 6 bases lay in between. Germline lookup yields CDR1 KGHDR and CDR2 SFDVKD. CDR3 region: CATSTETEAFF. The CDR3 nucleotides are TGTGCCACCAGTACGGAGACTGAAGCTTTCTTT.

This clone has a single count. The chain recombines TRBV6-5 with TRBJ1-5; 7 bases line up with TRBD1. With 8 bases clipped from V and 5 bases from J, the junction kept 6 bases outside the gene matches. The V gene's germline CDR1 is MNHEY and CDR2 SVGAGI. The length of the CDR3 is 13 residues. CDR3 residues: CASGTTGDQPQHF. DNA of the CDR3: TGTGCCAGCGGGACCACAGGGGATCAGCCCCAGCATTTT.

This clone was observed a few times. The genes are TRBV7-3 and TRBJ2-1; D is unclear. The V end lost 2 bases, the J end lost 8 bases, and 10 bases lay between the germline ends. The CDR3 runs 13 residues. Germline V CDR1 and CDR2: SGHTA, FQGTGA. In nucleotides, the CDR3 is TGTGCCAGCAGCTTAGAGTCCGCCGATGAGCAGTTCTTC. It is translated as CASSLESADEQFF.